The rows below give T cell receptor beta chains drawn from one sample of a study of patients and donors after allogeneic stem cell transplantation. TCRdb re-called the RT-PCR reads through MiXCR, storing one row per CDR3 protein. The sample comprises more than 150,000 distinct CDR3 sequences, 24% of which are singletons, and 20% to 30% rests with the top ten. Material for sequencing was blood, either unsorted or a sorted T cell fraction (not recorded which). The source of these receptors is a human donor who was either an allogeneic HSCT recipient or a stem cell or donor lymphocyte infusion donor (not recorded which). It is not recorded whose cells these are; they may come from a transplant donor. Each CDR3 is given with its conserved first and last residue. The order of the fields is V gene, D gene, J gene, clone size, CDR3 DNA, CDR3 protein. D genes are given only for firm matches. Where a row states a size, it is once, few, many or the class of an expanded clone; other rows omit it.

>TRBV5-6|-|TRBJ1-5|many
TGTGCCAGCAGCTCGGCGGTGGGGAATCAGCCCCAGCATTTT
CASSSAVGNQPQHF
>TRBV3-1|TRBD1|TRBJ1-2|-
TGTGCCAGCAGCCAAGATATGGACAGGGTGCCTTTGCCCTATGGCTACACCTTC
CASSQDMDRVPLPYGYTF
>TRBV12-3/TRBV12-4|-|TRBJ2-3|-
TGTGCCAGCAGTTTTGTCCGGGGCGGGAAACACACAGATACGCAGTATTTT
CASSFVRGGKHTDTQYF
>TRBV7-3|-|TRBJ1-2|-
TGTGCCAGCAGCCCCCGGACAGAAGCCTATGGCTACACCTTC
CASSPRTEAYGYTF
>TRBV5-6|-|TRBJ1-1|-
TGTGCCAGCAGCCATGACTCGTGGACGGTGGACACTGAAGCTTTCTTT
CASSHDSWTVDTEAFF
>TRBV12-3/TRBV12-4|-|TRBJ2-7|-
TGTGCCAGCAGTTTACGAGGGAACGAGCAGTACTTC
CASSLRGNEQYF
>TRBV5-6|-|TRBJ2-7|once
TGTGCCAGCGGCTTGGGGCTGAGCTCCTACGAGCAGTACTTC
CASGLGLSSYEQYF
>TRBV12-3/TRBV12-4|-|TRBJ2-5|-
TGTGCCAGCAGGTTATCGGGGGCAGAGACCCAGTACTTC
CASRLSGAETQYF
>TRBV12-3/TRBV12-4|-|TRBJ2-3|-
TGTGCCAGCACAGAATCAGATACGCAGTATTTT
CASTESDTQYF
>TRBV6-6|TRBD1|TRBJ1-2|-
TGTGCCAGCAGTCCGCCGGGACAGGGAATGGTTGGCTACACCTTC
CASSPPGQGMVGYTF
>TRBV29-1|-|TRBJ2-2|-
TGCAGCGTTGGGGTCGGGGAGCTGTTTTTT
CSVGVGELFF
>TRBV29-1|-|TRBJ2-5|once
TGCAGCGTTGTTGGCCGCAGGGGCGAAGAGACCCAGTACTTC
CSVVGRRGEETQYF
>TRBV12-3/TRBV12-4|TRBD1|TRBJ1-2|many
TGTGCCACTTGGACAGGCGACTATGGCTACACCTTC
CATWTGDYGYTF
>TRBV15|-|TRBJ1-1|few
TGTGCCACCAGCAGGGGGGCAACTGAAGCTTTCTTT
CATSRGATEAFF
>TRBV11-3|-|TRBJ2-5|few
TGTGCCAGCAGCTTAGTTGGGGCCACCCAAGAGACCCAGTACTTC
CASSLVGATQETQYF
>TRBV5-1|TRBD1|TRBJ1-3|-
TGCGCCAGCAGCTTGGAGGGGACAGGGGCGGACACCATATATTTT
CASSLEGTGADTIYF
>TRBV20-1|-|TRBJ1-6|many
TGCAGTGCTAGTTTAGAGCAGACGAGCTCCTATAATTCACCCCTCCACTTT
CSASLEQTSSYNSPLHF
>TRBV5-1|-|TRBJ1-1|few
TGCGCCAGCAGCTTCGAGGACGAAGACACTGAAGCTTTCTTT
CASSFEDEDTEAFF
>TRBV7-9|-|TRBJ1-5|many
TGTGCCAGCAGCCCCTGGGAGGGTAGGCAGCCCCAGCATTTT
CASSPWEGRQPQHF
>TRBV21-1|-|TRBJ2-3|few
TGTGCCACCCTCGGCGGGTTAAACTACACAGATACGCAGTATTTT
CATLGGLNYTDTQYF
>TRBV30|-|TRBJ1-2|-
TGTGCCTGGAGTGTAGACAGCTATGGCTACACCTTC
CAWSVDSYGYTF
>TRBV3-1|-|TRBJ2-3|-
TGTGCCAGCAGCCGAATGGGGGATACGCAGTATTTT
CASSRMGDTQYF
>TRBV19|-|TRBJ2-6|few
TGTGCCACCCGACAGGTGAGCTCTGGGGCCAACGTCCTGACTTTC
CATRQVSSGANVLTF
>TRBV20-1|-|TRBJ1-5|few
TGCAGTGCTAGAGATTATAGCAATCAGCCCCAGCATTTT
CSARDYSNQPQHF
>TRBV6-5|-|TRBJ1-2|few
TGTGCCTCGTGGACCGATCCTAACTATGGCTACACCTTC
CASWTDPNYGYTF
>TRBV19|TRBD2|TRBJ2-1|-
TGTGCCAGTAGTATATCTAGCGGGCAGCTTGGGCATGAGCAGTTCTTC
CASSISSGQLGHEQFF
>TRBV5-5|-|TRBJ2-7|-
TGTGCCAGCAGCTTGGCCGGCCAGGAAATCTACGAGCAGTACTTC
CASSLAGQEIYEQYF
>TRBV30|-|TRBJ2-3|-
TGTGCCTGGACAGGGGCTACTACAGATACGCAGTATTTT
CAWTGATTDTQYF
>TRBV20-1|TRBD2|TRBJ2-7|-
TGCAGTGCCAATCGGGACTACTCCTACGAGCAGTACTTC
CSANRDYSYEQYF
>TRBV29-1|TRBD1|TRBJ1-3|few
TGCAGCGTCACGGGACAGTCTAGAAACACCATATATTTT
CSVTGQSRNTIYF
>TRBV20-1|-|TRBJ1-3|few
TGCAGTGCTAGGTCGGTTCGGGGTGGAAACACCATATATTTT
CSARSVRGGNTIYF
>TRBV5-1|TRBD1|TRBJ2-2|-
TGCGCCAGCAGCAGGGGACAGGAGGGCACCGGGGAGCTGTTTTTT
CASSRGQEGTGELFF
>TRBV4-2|-|TRBJ2-5|-
TGTGCCAGCAGCCAAGAAGAGCTCGGGTTCCAAGAGACCCAGTACTTC
CASSQEELGFQETQYF
>TRBV5-1|TRBD2|TRBJ2-3|-
TGCGCCAGCACAGGCGGCTCGGGAGGAGATACGCAGTATTTT
CASTGGSGGDTQYF
>TRBV12-3/TRBV12-4|-|TRBJ1-2|many
TGTGCCAGCAGTTTGGGGCAGCCTAACTATGGCTACACCTTC
CASSLGQPNYGYTF
>TRBV4-1|-|TRBJ1-1|few
TGCGCCAGCAGCCAAGCTGCGGCCTTGGGGGACACTGAAGCTTTCTTT
CASSQAAALGDTEAFF
>TRBV10-3|TRBD1|TRBJ2-3|few
TGTGCCATCAGTGATTGGACAGGGGCAGGGGGCTTTACGGATACGCAGTATTTT
CAISDWTGAGGFTDTQYF
>TRBV18|-|TRBJ1-3|-
TGTGCCAGCTCACAGGGCTCTGGAAACACCATATATTTT
CASSQGSGNTIYF
>TRBV12-3/TRBV12-4|-|TRBJ1-4|few
TGTGCCAGCGACTCAACGGGGGGACATGAAAAACTGTTTTTT
CASDSTGGHEKLFF
>TRBV5-1|TRBD1|TRBJ2-1|medium-sized
TGCGCCAGCAGCTTGGGGGGGACAGGGATCTATGAGCAGTTCTTC
CASSLGGTGIYEQFF
>TRBV20-1|-|TRBJ2-1|-
TGCAGTGCTAGAGATTGGGCGGGGATCTCCTACAATGAGCAGTTCTTC
CSARDWAGISYNEQFF
>TRBV9|TRBD1|TRBJ1-5|many
TGTGCCAGCAGCGCACCCGGGACAGGGGGCGCGTGTCAGCCCCAGCATTTT
CASSAPGTGGACQPQHF
>TRBV12-3/TRBV12-4|-|TRBJ1-2|few
TGTGCCAGCAGTTTCCGGGACAACAGCCTATATGGCTACACCTTC
CASSFRDNSLYGYTF
>TRBV7-2|-|TRBJ2-3|-
TGTGCCAGCAGCTTAGCCGGGCCAGATACGCAGTATTTT
CASSLAGPDTQYF
>TRBV7-9|TRBD1|TRBJ2-3|-
TGTGCCAGCAGCTCCCTACCGACAGGGGACGGCACAGATACGCAGTATTTT
CASSSLPTGDGTDTQYF
>TRBV29-1|-|TRBJ1-4|many
TGCAGCGTTTCCTATAGAGGGGAAAAACTGTTTTTT
CSVSYRGEKLFF
>TRBV2|TRBD1|TRBJ2-5|-
TGTGCCAGCTCAAAAGTTATCGGACAGGGAATGGAGACCCAGTACTTC
CASSKVIGQGMETQYF
>TRBV15|-|TRBJ2-2|-
TGTGCCACCAGCCTGCTTGGGGGGACCGGGGAGCTGTTTTTT
CATSLLGGTGELFF
>TRBV5-5|TRBD2|TRBJ2-1|-
TGTGCCAGCAGCTGGGCGGCGGGGGCCTACAATGAGCAGTTCTTC
CASSWAAGAYNEQFF
>TRBV12-3/TRBV12-4|-|TRBJ2-3|-
TGTGCCAGCAGTCCGTACAGGACAGATACGCAGTATTTT
CASSPYRTDTQYF
>TRBV7-2|TRBD2|TRBJ2-3|few
TGTGCCAGCAGCTCGCAGACTAGCGCGGATACGCAGTATTTT
CASSSQTSADTQYF
>TRBV27|TRBD1|TRBJ1-1|-
TGTGCCAGCAGTACCAGACAGGGCGCTGAAGCTTTCTTT
CASSTRQGAEAFF
>TRBV6-2/TRBV6-3|TRBD2|TRBJ2-7|-
TGTGCCAGCAGTTACGGGACTAGCGGTTTCTACGAGCAGTACTTC
CASSYGTSGFYEQYF
>TRBV30|-|TRBJ2-1|-
TGTGCCGGGAAGACAGTGAAGGACTACAATGAGCAGTTCTTC
CAGKTVKDYNEQFF
>TRBV7-3|-|TRBJ2-1|-
TGTGCCAGCAGTCCCGGGGCCAATGAGCAGTTCTTC
CASSPGANEQFF
>TRBV29-1|-|TRBJ2-3|-
TGCAGCGTTGAAGATGAGACTACCCCCGCAGATACGCAGTATTTT
CSVEDETTPADTQYF
>TRBV20-1|-|TRBJ1-3|-
TGCAGTGCTAGAGATAGCCTCAAGCAATCTGGAAACACCATATATTTT
CSARDSLKQSGNTIYF
>TRBV4-1|-|TRBJ1-2|few
TGCGCCAGCAGCCAAGATTGGCAGAAGAACTATGGCTACACCTTC
CASSQDWQKNYGYTF
>TRBV27|TRBD1|TRBJ1-1|-
TGTGCCAGCAGTTCCCGGGACAGGGACACTGAAGCTTTCTTT
CASSSRDRDTEAFF